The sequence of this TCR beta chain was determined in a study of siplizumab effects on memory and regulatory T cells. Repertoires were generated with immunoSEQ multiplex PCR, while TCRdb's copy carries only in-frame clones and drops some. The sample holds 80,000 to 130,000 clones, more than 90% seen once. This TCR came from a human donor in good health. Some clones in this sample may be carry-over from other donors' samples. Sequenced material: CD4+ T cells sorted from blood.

CDR3 coding DNA: TGTGCCAGCAGCCCGGGGCAGGGGGACCGTAGGAATGAGCAGTTCTTC. Amino acid sequence: CASSPGQGDRRNEQFF. The genes are TRBV11-1 and TRBJ2-1; 7 positions match TRBD1. This CDR3 contains 16 residues. V was clipped by 5 bases and J by 7 bases; unmatched bases: 14. Germline V gene lookup returns CDR1 SGHAT and CDR2 FQDESV (reference sequence).